The sequence of this TCR beta chain was determined in a study of technical replicates of blood from several donors. The assay was immunoSEQ multiplex PCR, and TCRdb's table has in-frame clones only and misses some. The table has roughly 12,000 clones, roughly nine tenths seen once. The V segment lost 8 bases and the J segment 4 bases; nucleotides outside the gene matches: 7. Germline loops: CDR1 SNHLY, CDR2 FYNNEI. The CDR3 spans 14 residues. This TCR derives from a human donor in good health. J is TRBJ2-5 and V is TRBV2; TRBD2 aligns across 10 bases. Specimen: PBMCs. CDR3 DNA: TGTGCCAGCCCCCGGACTAGCGGACGAGAGACCCAGTACTTC. It encodes CASPRTSGRETQYF.